The 18 T cell receptor beta chains below were found in one sample sequenced in a study of human T cells and chemical hapten exposure. MiXCR, applied by TCRdb to the RACE reads, yields one record per CDR3 protein. The data contain just over 70,000 distinct CDR3 sequences, 11% of them seen just once; the ten biggest clones take up approximately 1.5%. Noted time point: patch test 3, about 24 weeks after DPC sensitization. Documented treatment: therapeutic diphenylcyclopropenone sensitization with weekly scalp DPC. The source material was whole blood, sampled in connection with sensitization to the hapten diphenylcyclopropenone (DPC). These TCRs come from a woman aged 45-65 years with alopecia areata. Some clones in this sample may be carry-over from other donors' samples.

The chain recombines TRBV20-1 with TRBJ2-3; tentative D call: TRBD1 (6 bases). Germline CDR1 DFQATT, CDR2 SNEGSKA (reference sequence). The CDR3 is 12 residues long. Deletions cut 4 bases from V and 2 bases from J, with 7 bases between. The CDR3, as DNA: TGCAGTGCTACAGGGGACACAGATACGCAGTATTTT. This codes for CSATGDTDTQYF.

The J gene is TRBJ2-3, the V gene TRBV4-1; tentative D call: TRBD2 (5 bases). Germline lookup yields CDR1 MGHRA and CDR2 YSYEKL. The CDR3 has 15 residues. V dropped 3 bases and J dropped 4 bases, with 14 bases sitting between them. The chain's CDR3 is CASSHKPSEADTQYF. CDR3 sequence (DNA): TGCGCCAGCAGCCACAAGCCCTCGGAGGCAGATACGCAGTATTTT.

The chain joins TRBV20-1 to TRBJ2-2; 7 positions agree with TRBD2. CDR3 length equals 15 residues. Germline V gives CDR1 DFQATT, CDR2 SNEGSKA (reference sequence). After removal of 6 bases from V and 4 bases from J, the junction contained 11 bases not matched to a gene. The chain's CDR3 is CSADPGLKSTGELFF. In DNA, the CDR3 is TGCAGTGCAGACCCGGGACTAAAGAGCACCGGGGAGCTGTTTTTT.

In this sample, this clonotype turned up many times. The chain recombines TRBV5-1 with TRBJ2-3; D possibly corresponds to TRBD1 (6 bases). Germline CDR1 and CDR2: SGHRS and YFSETQ. Between the trimmed V and J ends, which lost 4 bases and 0 bases, there was a span of 12 bases. The length of the CDR3 is 15 residues. The DNA for the CDR3 is TGCGCCAGCAGCAAAACGACAGGCAGCACAGATACGCAGTATTTT. As protein: CASSKTTGSTDTQYF.

The gene calls are TRBV6-2 or TRBV6-3 and TRBJ2-5, with D perhaps matching TRBD1 or TRBD2 (5 bases each). V was cut by 0 bases and J by 4 bases, with 12 bases left in between. Per the germline V gene, CDR1 is MNHEY and CDR2 is SVGEGT. The CDR3 runs 15 residues. CDR3 DNA sequence: TGTGCCAGCAGTTACTCGGGGGTAGGAAGAGAGACCCAGTACTTC. As protein: CASSYSGVGRETQYF.

This clonotype was found many times. The CDR3 region is CASSTAARTSTDTQYF. The CDR3 DNA follows: TGTGCCAGCAGCACCGCGGCGCGGACTAGCACAGATACGCAGTATTTT. The rearrangement joins TRBV7-8 to TRBJ2-3, with D tentatively TRBD2 (5 bases). Looked up from germline, CDR1 is SGHVS and CDR2 is FQNEAQ. The V and J ends lost 5 bases and 0 bases respectively, with 15 bases between them. The length of the CDR3 is 16 residues. Looking up the rest from reference TRBV7-8 and TRBJ2-3 gives the full variable domain: GAGVSQSPRYKVAKRGQDVALRCDPISGHVSLFWYQQALGQGPEFLTYFQNEAQLDKSGLPSDRFFAERPEGSVSTLKIQRTQQEDSAVYLCASSTAARTSTDTQYFGPGTRLTVL.

This clonotype was recorded a few times. V is TRBV28 and J is TRBJ2-7; unclear D gene. CDR1 MDHEN and CDR2 SYDVKM come from the germline V gene. V lost 6 bases, J lost 5 bases, and 11 bases lay in between. The length of the CDR3 is 12 residues. This CDR3 reads CASSLIRDEQYF. The CDR3 region has the DNA TGTGCCAGCAGCCTGATCCGGGACGAGCAGTACTTC.

This clonotype was recorded at least ten times. This sequence joins TRBV6-5 and TRBJ1-1, with TRBD1 matching 8 bases. The V gene end was trimmed by 0 bases and the J gene end by 1 base; junction bases not matched to a gene: 4. CDR3 size: 16 residues. Per the germline V gene, CDR1 is MNHEY and CDR2 is SVGAGI. The CDR3 protein is CASSYSYGQGNTEAFF. In DNA form, the CDR3 reads TGTGCCAGCAGTTACTCGTACGGACAGGGGAACACTGAAGCTTTCTTT.

This clonotype was recorded a few times. The chain combines TRBV15 with TRBJ2-1, with 7 bases fitting TRBD2. The CDR3 runs 15 residues. The J segment lost 7 bases and the V segment lost 5 bases, leaving 11 bases of the junction unmatched. CDR1 is LNHNV and CDR2 is YYDKDF in the germline V gene (reference sequence). The CDR3 loop is CATSLTRQGGNEQFF. The CDR3 bases are TGTGCCACCAGCCTTACAAGGCAGGGAGGGAATGAGCAGTTCTTC.

The table lists this clonotype with a count of one. V and J are TRBV28 and TRBJ1-2; D not resolved. Trimming stripped 10 bases from V and 3 bases from J, with 12 bases between. Germline CDR1 reads MDHEN; CDR2 reads SYDVKM. The CDR3 loop spans 12 amino acids. CDR3 DNA: TGTGCCATCCTTCGGGCCCACTATGGCTACACCTTC. It yields the protein CAILRAHYGYTF.

This clonotype was detected a few times. The V and J genes are TRBV10-3 and TRBJ1-1; D not certain. This CDR3 contains 13 residues. V lost 6 bases, J lost 1 base, and 9 bases lay in between. Germline V gene sequence: CDR1 ENHRY, CDR2 SYGVKD. The CDR3 region has the DNA TGTGCCATCAGAACCCGAGAGAACACTGAAGCTTTCTTT. This codes for CAIRTRENTEAFF.

This clonotype has ten or more counts. The J gene is TRBJ2-6, the V gene TRBV12-3 or TRBV12-4; 8 nucleotides align to TRBD1. The V and J ends lost 7 bases and 2 bases, in that order; junction bases with no gene match: 4. This CDR3 spans 15 amino acids. CDR3 DNA: TGTGCCAGCAACATACAGGGGGCTGGGGCCAACGTCCTGACTTTC. It is translated as CASNIQGAGANVLTF.

V and J are TRBV7-2 and TRBJ2-3, with TRBD2 matching 8 bases. The CDR3 extends over 16 amino acids. Germline CDR1 is SGHTA and CDR2 is FQGNSA. The junction had 7 bases not matched to a gene; V was cut back by 1 base and J by 4 bases. The CDR3 reads CASSLGSQRESDTQYF. In DNA form, the CDR3 reads TGTGCCAGCAGCTTAGGTTCGCAGCGGGAGTCAGATACGCAGTATTTT. Combining the CDR3 with reference TRBV7-2 and TRBJ2-3 gives the whole variable domain GAGVSQSPSNKVTEKGKDVELRCDPISGHTALYWYRQSLGQGLEFLIYFQGNSAPDKSGLPSDRFSAERTGGSVSTLTIQRTQQEDSAVYLCASSLGSQRESDTQYFGPGTRLTVL.

This clonotype was recorded a few times. This chain links TRBV12-3 or TRBV12-4 with TRBJ1-6; possible D gene TRBD1, 5 bases. Trimming shortened V by 10 bases and J by 10 bases, and 20 bases separated the two germline ends. The CDR3 totals 14 residues. This CDR3 reads CATSGTQGRSPLHF. The CDR3 bases are TGTGCCACAAGCGGGACCCAGGGTCGGTCACCCCTCCACTTT.

This clonotype has ten or more counts. The chain joins TRBV4-1 to TRBJ2-3; TRBD2 aligns across 12 bases. V lost 1 base and J lost 2; bases outside the gene matches: 7. The germline V gene encodes CDR1 MGHRA and CDR2 YSYEKL. The CDR3 is made up of 18 amino acids. The CDR3 protein is CASSQVRTSGASTDTQYF. Here the CDR3 DNA reads TGCGCCAGCAGCCAAGTTCGGACTAGCGGGGCCTCCACAGATACGCAGTATTTT.

This clonotype appeared a single time. The gene calls are TRBV12-3 or TRBV12-4 and TRBJ2-3, with 7 bases identical to TRBD1. The CDR3 has 15 amino acids. Losses at the gene ends were 6 bases for V and 6 bases for J; bases not matched to a gene: 12. CDR3 sequence (DNA): TGTGCCAGCAGCTCCGGGACAGAGGGTTGGGATACGCAGTATTTT. Translation: CASSSGTEGWDTQYF.

Ten or more counts support this clonotype. The V and J genes are TRBV28 and TRBJ2-3; D may be TRBD1 or TRBD2 (5 bases each). Trimming took 3 bases from V and 3 from J, leaving 16 bases between them. The CDR3 has 16 residues. From germline, CDR1 is MDHEN and CDR2 SYDVKM. The CDR3 bases are TGTGCCAGCAGTTTGGGCCGGGGCCTCCATACAGATACGCAGTATTTT. Translating it yields CASSLGRGLHTDTQYF. The full variable domain, rest sourced from reference TRBV28 and TRBJ2-3, is DVKVTQSSRYLVKRTGEKVFLECVQDMDHENMFWYRQDPGLGLRLIYFSYDVKMKEKGDIPEGYSVSREKKERFSLILESASTNQTSMYLCASSLGRGLHTDTQYFGPGTRLTVL.

This clonotype was detected a few times. J is TRBJ1-1 and V is TRBV7-9; D unclear. CDR1 is SEHNR and CDR2 is FQNEAQ in the germline V gene (reference sequence). The CDR3 length is 13 residues. V lost 3 bases, J lost 3 bases, and 8 bases lay in between. CDR3 sequence reads: CASSFLGYTEAFF. The DNA for the CDR3 is TGTGCCAGCAGCTTTTTGGGTTACACTGAAGCTTTCTTT.